The clone carrying this T cell receptor (beta chain) was detected a few times. Its antigen is undetermined. This entry comes from a study of cytomegalovirus exposure and HLA in healthy donors. Study information: Samples from HLA-typed donors yielded around 79 million unique TCRs in an early data release. General study points: It was reportedly the case that the classifier diagnosed cytomegalovirus status with high specificity and sensitivity.

Researchers ran the PCR with 60 Vbeta and 13 Jbeta primers. TCRdb keeps only in-frame clones here, not all; method: immunoSEQ multiplex PCR. The table has roughly 130,000 clones, around 80% seen once. The CDR3 has 15 residues. Trimming removed 4 bases from V and 0 bases from J, with 13 bases in between. In germline, CDR1 is SEHNR, CDR2 FQNEAQ (reference sequence). The rearrangement uses TRBV7-9 and TRBJ2-7; a possible D gene is TRBD2 (6 bases). Sequencing input: PBMCs. The TCR comes from a woman aged 45 to 65 in good health and CMV-seronegative. The CDR3 DNA is TGTGCCAGCAGCTACCCAGAGCGGGTCTCCTACGAGCAGTACTTC. The encoded protein is CASSYPERVSYEQYF.